The entry that follows covers one TCR beta chain sequence. Antigen: not known. The CDR3 is 15 residues long. V was clipped by 5 bases and J by 5 bases; unmatched bases: 6. In TCRdb, the 5' RACE reads were re-called with MiXCR into one record per CDR3 protein. The sample lists approximately 150,000 distinct CDR3 sequences; roughly 14% were seen once. This record belongs to a study of T-cell memory formation after mild COVID-19. Study outcomes and limitations: Clones from the second wave (peaking day 37) had unconfirmed SARS-CoV-2 specificity. The main location of contracting CD4+ clones was CM and EM, and that of contracting CD8+ clones was EMRA. Contracting clones, day 15 to 85, had balanced CD4/CD8, and later expanders favored CD4+.

The J gene is TRBJ2-1, the V gene TRBV12-3 or TRBV12-4, with 10 nucleotides matching TRBD2. Sequencing was carried out using PBMCs or a T cell subset sorted from them (not recorded which). The sequence was obtained from an adult woman who had mild COVID-19 (a few samples of this study predate the infection). Cell type and time point are not known. The CDR3 protein is CASSNRLAGNNEQFF. The CDR3 DNA reads as TGTGCCAGCAGTAACAGACTAGCGGGTAACAATGAGCAGTTCTTC.